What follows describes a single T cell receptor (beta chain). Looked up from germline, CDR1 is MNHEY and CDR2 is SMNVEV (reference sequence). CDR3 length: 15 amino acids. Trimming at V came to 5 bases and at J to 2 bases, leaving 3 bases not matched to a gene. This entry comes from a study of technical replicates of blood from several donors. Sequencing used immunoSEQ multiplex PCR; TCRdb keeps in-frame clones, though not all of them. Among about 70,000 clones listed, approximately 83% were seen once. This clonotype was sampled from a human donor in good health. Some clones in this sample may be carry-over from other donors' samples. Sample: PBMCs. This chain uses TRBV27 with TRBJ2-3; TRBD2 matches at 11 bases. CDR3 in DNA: TGTGCCAGCAGTACTAGCGGGGGCCCCACAGATACGCAGTATTTT. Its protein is CASSTSGGPTDTQYF.